Sequencing of this T cell receptor (beta chain) was carried out in a study of early T cells in non-severe SARS-CoV-2 infection. Study-wide findings and caveats: VDJdb-based matching was biased toward anti-spike CD8 responses and missed private and CD4 specificities.

Unique molecular identifier tags were affixed to discrete cDNA molecules. Using its own MiXCR run on the 5' RACE reads, TCRdb lists one record per CDR3 protein. Seen here are just over 60,000 distinct CDR3 sequences, approximately 10% observed once, and the top ten hold less than 1.5%. There are a few counts of this clonotype. The antigen is not known. Germline CDR1 and CDR2: DFQATT and SNEGSKA (reference sequence). J was trimmed by 0 bases and V by 6 bases; bases with no gene match: 8. The CDR3 covers 15 residues. This clonotype was obtained from an adult who was a healthcare worker with PCR-confirmed SARS-CoV-2 infection or an uninfected control (not recorded which). The J gene is TRBJ2-4, the V gene TRBV20-1; 7 nucleotides line up with TRBD2. Source material: whole blood. CDR3 residues: CSARTSAVAKNIQYF. The DNA for the CDR3 is TGCAGTGCCCGCACTAGCGCGGTAGCCAAAAACATTCAGTACTTC.